Described below is a single T cell receptor (beta chain) sequence and its context. Its antigen remains unknown. These data belong to a study of cytomegalovirus exposure and HLA in healthy donors. Findings and limits, study-wide: CMV antigen specificity of a few CMV-associated chains was confirmed in vitro.

Clones were read by immunoSEQ multiplex PCR, and TCRdb kept only the in-frame ones, dropping some. Of under 250,000 clones listed, about 90% are singletons. This CDR3 contains 14 residues. V was clipped by 2 bases and J by 0 bases, with 8 bases between them. Germline CDR1 reads MNHNY; CDR2 reads SVGAGI (reference sequence). The sequence came from a man in his late teens or twenties in good health and CMV-seropositive. V gene TRBV6-6 combines with J gene TRBJ2-7; D gene unclear. Sequencing was done on a sample of PBMCs. CDR3 in DNA: TGTGCCAGCAGTTACGGTGGGATCTCCTACGAGCAGTACTTC. Amino acids: CASSYGGISYEQYF.